One and the same sample provided the 28 T cell receptor beta chains below, sequenced in a study of cytomegalovirus exposure and HLA in healthy donors (TCRdb year 2017). Library generation was performed with the immunoSEQ multiplex PCR assay. For the multiplex PCR, a mixture combining 60 forward primers for TCR Vbeta segments and 13 reverse primers for TCR Jbeta segments was used. TCRdb provides this immuneACCESS table in a form limited to in-frame rearrangements. Some clones are lacking; in checked studies, under half of them reflect an unresolved V gene, and why the rest are absent is not known. The sample records about 210,000 clones, about four fifths of which are singletons. The leading ten clones occupy roughly a tenth of the sample. Specimen: PBMCs. These receptors were taken from a woman aged 45-59 years in good health and CMV-seropositive.

The chain joins TRBV9 to TRBJ2-2; 8 bases align to TRBD1. With 0 bases clipped from V and 6 bases from J, the junction kept 10 bases outside the gene matches. The CDR3 contains 17 residues. The germline V gene encodes CDR1 SGDLS and CDR2 YYNGEE. DNA of the CDR3: TGTGCCAGCAGCGTAGGGTTTCGGGACAGGAGTTCCGGGGAGCTGTTTTTT. It codes for CASSVGFRDRSSGELFF.

The chain recombines TRBV4-3 with TRBJ1-2; D call uncertain. CDR1 and CDR2 from the germline V gene are LGHNA and YSLEER. V was pared by 11 bases and J by 3 bases, with 16 bases between. The length of the CDR3 is 13 residues. The CDR3 spells CAFCGCQDYGYTF. As DNA, the CDR3 is TGCGCCTTTTGTGGGTGTCAGGACTATGGCTACACCTTC.

This clone was detected only a few times. The genes are TRBV28 and TRBJ1-1, with a tentative D call TRBD1 (5 bases). V gave up 6 bases and J gave up 0 bases, with 20 bases separating them. The germline gives CDR1 MDHEN, CDR2 SYDVKM. This CDR3 spans 17 amino acids. The DNA for the CDR3 is TGTGCCAGCAGACAAGCCCCAGGGCGTCTCATGAACACTGAAGCTTTCTTT. Translation gives CASRQAPGRLMNTEAFF.

This sequence joins TRBV30 and TRBJ1-3, with D hard to call. CDR3 length equals 13 residues. Germline V gene sequence: CDR1 GTSNPN, CDR2 SVGIG (reference sequence). Trimming took 4 bases from V and 0 from J, leaving 7 bases between them. CDR3 sequence reads: CAWNSFSGNTIYF. CDR3 in DNA: TGTGCCTGGAACTCGTTCTCTGGAAACACCATATATTTT.

The rearrangement joins TRBV7-9 to TRBJ2-3; 10 bases match TRBD2. Looked up from germline, CDR1 is SEHNR and CDR2 is FQNEAQ (reference sequence). CDR3 size: 16 residues. Trimming took 1 base from V and 5 from J; bases not matched to a gene: 6. DNA for the CDR3: TGTGCCAGCAGCTTAGACGAACTAGCGGGGCGAGATACGCAGTATTTT. As protein: CASSLDELAGRDTQYF.

This clone occurred once. The chain uses TRBV15 and TRBJ2-7; D possibly corresponds to TRBD2 (6 bases). In germline, CDR1 is LNHNV, CDR2 YYDKDF (reference sequence). Trimming stripped 0 bases from V and 1 base from J, with 16 bases between. The CDR3 sequence is 17 residues long. The CDR3 sequence is CATSRDPPGGPSYEQYF. The CDR3 coding sequence is TGTGCCACCAGCAGAGACCCGCCCGGGGGTCCTTCCTACGAGCAGTACTTC.

V gene TRBV18 combines with J gene TRBJ1-2; a weak D match, TRBD1 (5 bases). CDR1 is KGHSH and CDR2 is LQKENI in the germline V gene. CDR3 length: 15 amino acids. The V gene lost 3 bases and the J gene lost 4 bases, with 15 bases spanning the gap. CDR3 region: CASSPPGREFYGYTF. DNA for the CDR3: TGTGCCAGCTCACCGCCGGGGCGGGAGTTCTATGGCTACACCTTC.

This clone was seen only a few times. Different DNA sequences within this sample yield the same CDR3. The genes are TRBV5-4 and TRBJ2-3; D unclear. The CDR3 loop spans 13 amino acids. Germline values: CDR1 SGHNT, CDR2 YYREEE (reference sequence). Trimming left V 0 bases short and J 3 bases short, with 5 bases between. The CDR3 nucleotides read TGTGCCAGCAGCTTGGCCGGGACAGATACGCAGTATTTT. Translation gives CASSLAGTDTQYF.

The rearrangement joins TRBV12-5 to TRBJ1-1; TRBD1 matches 7 bases. After removal of 2 bases from V and 4 bases from J, the junction contained 16 bases not matched to a gene. The germline CDR1 and CDR2 sequences are LGHNT and FRNRAP. The CDR3 is made up of 18 amino acids. Here the CDR3 DNA reads TGTGCTAGTGGTTTGCCCAGGGGAACAGGGGCGGACGGCACTGAAGCTTTCTTT. It specifies CASGLPRGTGADGTEAFF.

This chain joins TRBV11-2 and TRBJ1-3, with 9 nucleotides matching TRBD1. V trimming: 5 bases; J trimming: 5 bases; junction bases outside the gene matches: 7. The CDR3 is made up of 15 amino acids. The germline V gene has CDR1 SGHAT and CDR2 FQNNGV. CDR3: CASSPPGQGRNTIYF. In DNA, the CDR3 is TGTGCCAGCAGCCCCCCCGGACAGGGGAGAAACACCATATATTTT.

The chain is built from TRBV6-5 and TRBJ1-1; TRBD1 matches 10 bases. The CDR3 has 14 residues. Germline assignment: CDR1 MNHEY and CDR2 SVGAGI. The ends lost 2 bases at V and 8 bases at J; junction bases unmatched: 5. CDR3 bases: TGTGCCAGCAGTTACGGGGGACAGGGGCTCGAAGCTTTCTTT. Its translation is CASSYGGQGLEAFF.

The V call is TRBV7-3, the J call TRBJ1-3; D call uncertain. Germline CDR1 is SGHTA and CDR2 is FQGTGA. This CDR3 has 15 amino acids. Trimming pared 5 bases from V and 2 bases from J, leaving 13 bases between. CDR3 in DNA: TGTGCCAGCAGCCCCAGGTTAGGTCCTGGAAACACCATATATTTT. Protein sequence: CASSPRLGPGNTIYF.

V and J are TRBV6-1 and TRBJ2-5, with 9 bases lining up with TRBD2. Germline lookup yields CDR1 MNHNS and CDR2 SASEGT. After removal of 4 bases from V and 4 bases from J, the junction contained 10 bases not matched to a gene. This CDR3 region has 16 residues. DNA of the CDR3: TGTGCCAGCAGTGCCCTGCCCTTGCGGGGGGGAGAGACCCAGTACTTC. As protein: CASSALPLRGGETQYF.

In its sample, this clone was seen once. CDR3 sequence reads: CASSLIATTSNQPQHF. The CDR3 DNA sequence: TGTGCCAGCAGTTTAATTGCGACAACTAGCAATCAGCCCCAGCATTTT. V gene TRBV27 combines with J gene TRBJ1-5; unclear D gene. Germline V CDR1 and CDR2: MNHEY, SMNVEV (reference sequence). The CDR3 covers 16 residues. Deletions cut 2 bases from V and 0 bases from J, with 11 bases between.

The CDR3 DNA reads TGTGCCAGCAGCCCAGGCTACTCGGGGGTCTACGAGCAGTACTTC. Translated, it gives CASSPGYSGVYEQYF. The chain links TRBV4-2 to TRBJ2-7; D possibly corresponds to TRBD2 (6 bases). From germline, CDR1 is LGHNA and CDR2 YNFKEQ. This CDR3 has 15 residues. Trimming pared 4 bases from V and 3 bases from J, leaving 16 bases between.

The rearrangement links TRBV5-6 to TRBJ1-1; tentatively, D is TRBD1 (6 bases). This CDR3 has 17 residues. Looked up from germline, CDR1 is SGHDT and CDR2 is YYEEEE. The germline V and J ends were trimmed by 2 bases and 1 base, with 18 bases remaining between them. CDR3 in DNA: TGTGCCAGCAGCTTTCGCGGGGGGCAAGGGAGGAACACTGAAGCTTTCTTT. Protein: CASSFRGGQGRNTEAFF.

This clone was picked up one time. The chain couples TRBV2 to TRBJ2-7; tentatively, D is TRBD2 (5 bases). There are 14 residues in the CDR3. CDR1 and CDR2 (germline): SNHLY, FYNNEI. The V and J ends lost 7 bases and 1 base respectively, with 14 bases between them. CDR3 amino acids: CASTLGRTSYEQYF. The CDR3, as DNA: TGTGCCAGCACCCTGGGCAGGACTTCCTACGAGCAGTACTTC.

The chain carries TRBV7-8 and TRBJ2-2; possibly TRBD1 for D (6 bases). Germline CDR1 is SGHVS and CDR2 is FQNEAQ. The CDR3 sequence is 14 residues long. The germline V and J ends were trimmed by 7 bases and 5 bases, with 14 bases remaining between them. CDR3 DNA sequence: TGTGCCAGCAAGAGCCAGGGGAATACCGGGGAGCTGTTTTTT. Translated: CASKSQGNTGELFF.

A few counts support this clone. V gene TRBV7-8 combines with J gene TRBJ1-1; TRBD1 might be the D (6 bases). Germline assignment: CDR1 SGHVS and CDR2 FQNEAQ. This CDR3 region has 14 residues. Trimming cost V 1 base and J 3 bases, with 9 bases left between them. The CDR3 DNA reads TGTGCCAGCAGCTTAGTAGGGGGGGACACTGAAGCTTTCTTT. Translating it yields CASSLVGGDTEAFF.

This chain uses TRBV2 with TRBJ2-3; D remains unclear. V dropped 10 bases and J dropped 1 base, with 18 bases sitting between them. In germline, CDR1 is SNHLY, CDR2 FYNNEI. The CDR3 totals 15 residues. The CDR3 is CATAPLLRGTDTQYF. CDR3 in DNA: TGTGCCACCGCGCCTCTGCTCCGGGGCACAGATACGCAGTATTTT. Full variable domain (rest looked up from reference TRBV2 and TRBJ2-3): EPEVTQTPSHQVTQMGQEVILRCVPISNHLYFYWYRQILGQKVEFLVSFYNNEISEKSEIFDDQFSVERPDGSNFTLKIRSTKLEDSAMYFCATAPLLRGTDTQYFGPGTRLTVL.

The chain links TRBV28 to TRBJ1-4; the D is unclear. Between the trimmed V and J ends, which lost 8 bases and 3 bases, there was a span of 16 bases. CDR1 is MDHEN, CDR2 SYDVKM, per germline. The CDR3 loop spans 15 amino acids. DNA of the CDR3: TGTGCCAGCTCAAACGCGGGGAGGGCTAATGAAAAACTGTTTTTT. Amino acid sequence: CASSNAGRANEKLFF.

This clone was seen only once. This chain uses TRBV12-5 with TRBJ2-3, with 16 bases matching TRBD2. The CDR3 is made up of 19 amino acids. V shed 2 bases, J shed 12 bases, and the junction held 17 bases outside the gene matches. The V gene's germline CDR1 is LGHNT and CDR2 FRNRAP. CDR3 in DNA: TGTGCTAGTGGTTTGAACCCGGGACTAGCGGGGGGGCAGCCCAATCCCCAGTATTTT. Translation: CASGLNPGLAGGQPNPQYF.

The chain links TRBV7-2 to TRBJ2-7; 9 bases are a match to TRBD1. J lost 7 bases, V lost 1 base, and 8 bases had no gene match. CDR3 length: 15 residues. Germline CDR1 SGHTA, CDR2 FQGNSA. CDR3 residues: CASSLGQGGMGEQYF. CDR3 in DNA: TGTGCCAGCAGCTTAGGACAGGGGGGAATGGGGGAGCAGTACTTC.

The chain links TRBV7-9 to TRBJ2-7, with 7 positions matching TRBD2. The CDR3 has 14 amino acids. Trimming removed 5 bases from V and 0 bases from J; junction bases left unmatched: 4. Germline V lookup: CDR1 SEHNR, CDR2 FQNEAQ (reference sequence). Written as DNA, the CDR3 is TGTGCCAGCAGCAACGGGGGGACCTCCTACGAGCAGTACTTC. Protein: CASSNGGTSYEQYF.

V and J are TRBV7-2 and TRBJ1-2; D call uncertain. Germline CDR1 SGHTA, CDR2 FQGNSA. Trimming removed 5 bases at V and 4 bases at J, with 14 bases between. The CDR3 length is 14 residues. CDR3: CASSLREGAYGYTF. In nucleotides, the CDR3 is TGTGCCAGCAGCCTCCGGGAGGGAGCCTATGGCTACACCTTC.

This chain uses TRBV28 with TRBJ2-5, with 7 bases aligning to TRBD2. The CDR3 has 15 residues. Germline CDR1 and CDR2: MDHEN and SYDVKM. V shed 5 bases and J 3 bases; nucleotides not matched to a gene: 9. CDR3 sequence: CASSPLGAGEETQYF. The CDR3 DNA is TGTGCCAGCAGTCCCCTAGGGGCGGGGGAAGAGACCCAGTACTTC. Based on the CDR3 plus reference TRBV28 and TRBJ2-5, the full variable domain is DVKVTQSSRYLVKRTGEKVFLECVQDMDHENMFWYRQDPGLGLRLIYFSYDVKMKEKGDIPEGYSVSREKKERFSLILESASTNQTSMYLCASSPLGAGEETQYFGPGTRLLVL.

The V and J genes are TRBV28 and TRBJ2-7, with D perhaps TRBD2 (6 bases). Trimming removed 6 bases from V and 0 bases from J, with 15 bases in between. CDR3 length: 15 amino acids. The V gene's germline CDR1 is MDHEN and CDR2 SYDVKM. CDR3 nucleotides: TGTGCCAGCAGCCTTGGAGGGGTTCCCTCCTACGAGCAGTACTTC. Residues: CASSLGGVPSYEQYF.

The chain is built from TRBV19 and TRBJ1-2; D might be TRBD1 (5 bases). CDR3 length equals 13 residues. Germline-derived CDR1 and CDR2 are LNHDA and SQIVND (reference sequence). Deletions cut 3 bases from V and 3 bases from J, with 8 bases between. The CDR3 sequence: CASSMGGDYGYTF. CDR3 nucleotides: TGTGCCAGTAGTATGGGGGGAGACTATGGCTACACCTTC.